Below, one T cell receptor (beta chain) is given with its context. The sample is drawn from a study of blood T cell repertoires in COVID-19. As for the study in general: T cells, B-cell-depleted T cells, or PBMCs supplied cDNA or gDNA.

Original methodology: Scientists estimated how many nucleated cells there were by amplifying reference gene primers. Assay: immunoSEQ multiplex PCR; the TCRdb copy retains only in-frame clones and omits some. That table gives V, J and clone size, and the DNA gave D and trimming. In the table there are about 320,000 clones, roughly 90% of which are singletons. The trim removed 4 bases at V and 4 bases at J, leaving 8 bases unmatched. Germline values: CDR1 SGHKS, CDR2 YYEKEE (reference sequence). The CDR3 extends over 15 amino acids. The recovered donors of Cohort 3 showed two negative PCRs, clearance, or symptom resolution.

This sequence joins TRBV5-5 and TRBJ1-2, with 9 bases matching TRBD1. The TCR originated in a man aged 55 to 70 who had recovered from COVID-19. The sample taken for sequencing was PBMCs or T cells enriched from blood (not recorded which). The CDR3 protein is CASSRTGGLSYGYTF. The CDR3 region has the DNA TGTGCCAGCAGCAGAACAGGGGGCTTGAGCTATGGCTACACCTTC. Complete variable domain (other parts from reference TRBV5-5 and TRBJ1-2): DAGVTQSPTHLIKTRGQQVTLRCSPISGHKSVSWYQQVLGQGPQFIFQYYEKEERGRGNFPDRFSARQFPNYSSELNVNALLLGDSALYLCASSRTGGLSYGYTFGSGTRLTVV.